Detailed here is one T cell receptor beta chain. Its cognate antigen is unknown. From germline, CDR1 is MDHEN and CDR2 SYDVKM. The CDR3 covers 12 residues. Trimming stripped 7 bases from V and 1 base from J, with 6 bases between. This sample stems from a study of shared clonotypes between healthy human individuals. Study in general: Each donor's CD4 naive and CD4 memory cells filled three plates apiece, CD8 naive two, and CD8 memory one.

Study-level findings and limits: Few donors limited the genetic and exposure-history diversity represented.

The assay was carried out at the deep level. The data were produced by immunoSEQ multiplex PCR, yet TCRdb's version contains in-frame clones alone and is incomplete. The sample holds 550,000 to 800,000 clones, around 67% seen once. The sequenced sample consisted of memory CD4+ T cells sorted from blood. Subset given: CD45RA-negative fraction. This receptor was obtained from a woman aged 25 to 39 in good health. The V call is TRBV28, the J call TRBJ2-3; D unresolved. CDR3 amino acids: CASNGGTDTQYF. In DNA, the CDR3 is TGTGCCAGCAACGGAGGCACAGATACGCAGTATTTT.